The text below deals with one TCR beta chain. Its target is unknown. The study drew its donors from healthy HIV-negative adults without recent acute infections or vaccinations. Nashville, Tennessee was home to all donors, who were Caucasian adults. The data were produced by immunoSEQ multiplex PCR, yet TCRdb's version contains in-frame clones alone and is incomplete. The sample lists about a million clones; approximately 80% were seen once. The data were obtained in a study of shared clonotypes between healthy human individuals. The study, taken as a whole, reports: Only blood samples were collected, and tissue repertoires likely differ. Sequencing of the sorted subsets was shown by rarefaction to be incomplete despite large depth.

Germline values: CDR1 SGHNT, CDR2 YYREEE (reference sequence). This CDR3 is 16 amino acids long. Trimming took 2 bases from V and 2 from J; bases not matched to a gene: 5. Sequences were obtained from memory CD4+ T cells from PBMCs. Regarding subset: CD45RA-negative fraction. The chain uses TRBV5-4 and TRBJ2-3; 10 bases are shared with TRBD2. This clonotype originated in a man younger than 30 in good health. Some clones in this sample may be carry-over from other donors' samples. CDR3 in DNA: TGTGCCAGCAGCTTACGTAGCGGGAGGAACACAGATACGCAGTATTTT. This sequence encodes CASSLRSGRNTDTQYF. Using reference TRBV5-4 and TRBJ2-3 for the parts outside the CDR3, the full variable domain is ETGVTQSPTHLIKTRGQQVTLRCSSQSGHNTVSWYQQALGQGPQFIFQYYREEENGRGNFPPRFSGLQFPNYSSELNVNALELDDSALYLCASSLRSGRNTDTQYFGPGTRLTVL.